The 12 T cell receptor beta chains given below trace back to one sample, sequenced in a study of CD8 T cells in Susac syndrome. cDNA came from roughly 0.53 to 1 ug RNA primed by random hexamers. From the immunoSEQ multiplex PCR reads, TCRdb called clonotypes with MiXCR, one entry per CDR3 protein. Here the sample spans around 200,000 distinct CDR3 sequences, approximately 90% being singletons. The sequencing input was CD8+ T cells from PBMCs. All receptors come from a human donor with multiple sclerosis.

CDR3 bases: TGTGCCAGCAGCCACAAAGGGGGCACCGAGGCTTTCTTT. It codes for CASSHKGGTEAFF. The gene calls are TRBV7-9 and TRBJ1-1, with 7 bases identical to TRBD1. Germline trimming cut 5 bases from V and 11 bases from J; bases unmatched to any gene: 11. The CDR3 loop spans 13 amino acids. The germline V gene encodes CDR1 SEHNR and CDR2 FQNEAQ (reference sequence). The full variable domain, rest sourced from reference TRBV7-9 and TRBJ1-1, is DTGVSQNPRHKITKRGQNVTFRCDPISEHNRLYWYRQTLGQGPEFLTYFQNEAQLEKSRLLSDRFSAERPKGSFSTLEIQRTEQGDSAMYLCASSHKGGTEAFFGQGTRLTVV.

The chain has TRBV7-9 and TRBJ2-3, with 10 bases aligning to TRBD2. V shed 5 bases and J 3 bases; nucleotides not matched to a gene: 8. Looked up from germline, CDR1 is SEHNR and CDR2 is FQNEAQ (reference sequence). CDR3 size: 16 residues. The CDR3 DNA reads TGTGCCAGCAGCGTAACGGGACTAGCGACTACAGATACGCAGTATTTT. This encodes CASSVTGLATTDTQYF.

V is TRBV12-3 or TRBV12-4 and J is TRBJ2-6; D remains ambiguous. This CDR3 has 17 amino acids. Trimming shortened V by 3 bases and J by 1 base, and 13 bases separated the two germline ends. DNA for the CDR3: TGTGCCAGCAGTTTTTCCATCGTAAGTTCTGGGGCCAACGTCCTGACTTTC. This translates into CASSFSIVSSGANVLTF.

The chain has TRBV6-2 or TRBV6-3 and TRBJ2-1; D possibly uses TRBD1 or TRBD2 (5 bases each). Trimming took 5 bases from V and 0 from J, leaving 17 bases between them. Germline V lookup: CDR1 MNHEY, CDR2 SVGEGT. There are 17 residues in the CDR3. Here the CDR3 DNA reads TGTGCCAGCAGTAGGGGACCTGACTACCTCTCCTACAATGAGCAGTTCTTC. Protein: CASSRGPDYLSYNEQFF.

DNA for the CDR3: TGTGCCAGCAGTGAAGGCGGGAGCTACAATGAGCAGTTCTTC. The encoded protein is CASSEGGSYNEQFF. The J gene is TRBJ2-1, the V gene TRBV6-1, with 7 bases that match TRBD2. The V gene end was trimmed by 1 base and the J gene end by 3 bases; junction bases not matched to a gene: 0. Looked up from germline, CDR1 is MNHNS and CDR2 is SASEGT. The CDR3 is made up of 14 amino acids.

The V call is TRBV7-9, the J call TRBJ1-5; D unclear. The germline V gene has CDR1 SEHNR and CDR2 FQNEAQ (reference sequence). The CDR3 sequence is 11 residues long. V shed 5 bases and J shed 3 bases, with 2 bases lying between them. The DNA of the CDR3 is TGTGCCAGCAGCCTCAATCAGCCCCAGCATTTT. This sequence encodes CASSLNQPQHF. Complete variable domain (other parts from reference TRBV7-9 and TRBJ1-5): DTGVSQNPRHKITKRGQNVTFRCDPISEHNRLYWYRQTLGQGPEFLTYFQNEAQLEKSRLLSDRFSAERPKGSFSTLEIQRTEQGDSAMYLCASSLNQPQHFGDGTRLSIL.

This sequence joins TRBV5-6 and TRBJ2-5; 9 nucleotides line up with TRBD2. The CDR3 length is 13 residues. Germline values: CDR1 SGHDT, CDR2 YYEEEE. Trimming removed 3 bases from V and 9 bases from J; junction bases left unmatched: 6. CDR3 sequence: CASSSGLALAQYF. The CDR3 nucleotides are TGTGCCAGCAGCTCGGGACTAGCCCTGGCCCAGTACTTC.

The chain is built from TRBV6-1 and TRBJ2-2; D possibly corresponds to TRBD1 (6 bases). V was clipped by 7 bases and J by 11 bases, with 20 bases between them. There are 14 residues in the CDR3. Germline V lookup: CDR1 MNHNS, CDR2 SASEGT. The CDR3 DNA follows: TGTGCCAGCACAGGGGCAATGAAGTGGACCGAGCTGTTTTTT. Amino acid sequence: CASTGAMKWTELFF.

This clonotype was recorded a few times. The CDR3 loop reads CASSLEGFGTEAFF. The CDR3 nucleotides are TGCGCCAGCAGCTTGGAGGGGTTTGGGACTGAAGCTTTCTTT. V is TRBV5-1 and J is TRBJ1-1; tentatively, D is TRBD1 (5 bases). V lost 0 bases and J lost 5, with 11 bases in between. The CDR3 sequence is 14 residues long. Germline V gene sequence: CDR1 SGHRS, CDR2 YFSETQ.

The rearrangement joins TRBV6-5 to TRBJ1-4; maybe TRBD1 (5 bases). The CDR3 loop spans 12 amino acids. Deletions cut 10 bases from V and 11 bases from J, with 17 bases between. Germline CDR1 is MNHEY and CDR2 is SVGAGI. CDR3 protein: CATRDSGGKLFF. The DNA of the CDR3 is TGTGCCACCCGGGACTCCGGGGGGAAACTGTTTTTT.

V is TRBV13 and J is TRBJ2-4, with no clear D. The CDR3 runs 17 residues. V was cut by 3 bases and J by 0 bases, with 15 bases left in between. Germline-derived CDR1 and CDR2 are PRHDT and FYEKMQ (reference sequence). This CDR3 reads CASSLGRHLLAKNIQYF. The CDR3 DNA reads as TGTGCCAGCAGCTTGGGTCGACACTTACTAGCCAAAAACATTCAGTACTTC.

V gene TRBV7-2 combines with J gene TRBJ2-1, with 7 bases matching TRBD2. CDR1 and CDR2 from the germline V gene are SGHTA and FQGNSA. The V and J ends lost 1 base and 2 bases, in that order; junction bases with no gene match: 5. The CDR3 is made up of 16 amino acids. CDR3 region: CASSLGPAGTYNEQFF. As DNA, the CDR3 is TGTGCCAGCAGCTTAGGTCCAGCGGGGACCTACAATGAGCAGTTCTTC.